Sequencing of this T cell receptor (beta chain) was carried out in a study of STAT5B mutations in CD4+ large granular lymphocyte leukemia (dated by TCRdb to the early 2020s). Concerning the study at large: Among healthy controls, the CDR3 'QG' motif was associated with a particular HLA allele. The TCRbeta repertoires of CD4+ T-cell large granular lymphocyte leukemia patients were compared with the TCRbeta repertoires of healthy blood donors. Flow cytometry on FACSCanto II or FACSVerse showed that the purified fractions were more than 95% pure among lymphocytes.

V is reduced by 4 bases and J by 4 bases, leaving a spacing of 14 bases between them. Measured from the cysteine to the phenylalanine, the CDR3 is 14 residues long. Just CDR3 DNA is preserved here, 42 bases in frame from base 1. As encoded in the germline V gene, CDR1 is SGHRS while CDR2 is YFSETQ. The immunoSEQ assay at survey resolution was applied to genomic DNA for sequencing of TCRbeta rearrangements. The original pipeline was this. A lowest detectable productive clonotype frequency of 2.59 x 10-5 was observed in the TCR sequencing data. Analyses included only productive TCRbeta rearrangements, meaning complete and in-frame sequences. Clonality for each sample was calculated as Simpson clonality in the immunoSEQ Analyzer version 3.0. Clones were binned by frequency as very rare, small, medium, large (1-20%) or hyperexpanded (>20%). Generation probabilities were estimated with OLGA 1.2.3, V-gene circos plots were generated with VDJtools, specificities were searched for in VDJdb, and CDR3 motifs were identified with GLIPH. TCRdb holds this immuneACCESS table with in-frame rearrangements only. Some clones are missing; in checked studies, unresolved V genes explain under half, and the rest has no known cause. From that table come the V and J calls and clone size; the DNA was used to work out D and trimming. This sample lists about 45,000 clones; approximately 83% were detected once. Approximately 2.5% of the sample lies in the top ten.

The healthy controls were over 30 blood donors, and the buffy coats of these donors were supplied by the Finnish Red Cross blood service. All TCR-sequenced material derived from peripheral blood: patient blood samples and healthy donor buffy coats. Ficoll-Hypaque gradient centrifugation was used to isolate peripheral blood mononuclear cells. CD4+ cells were magnetically purified from the buffy coats of healthy controls. Genomic DNA was extracted using the Gentra Puregene Cell and Tissue kit, and a Qubit 2.0 fluorometer was used to quantify it. What the work shows at the level of the full study, not this receptor alone: CD4-sorted patient repertoires appeared more clonal than healthy CD4+ repertoires, and this difference persisted after removing the putative leukemic clones. The main leukemic clonotypes were found to be private to each patient, although approximately 26% of the main leukemic clonotypes were detected at low frequency in the non-leukemic repertoires of other patients. TRBV06-family usage was enriched among the top patient clones (8/27) compared with healthy controls (2/35). The data were not HLA-matched, and the relatively small sample size could explain the higher clonality seen in CD4+ compared with CD8+ T-LGLL.

In regard to this clone: Its antigen has not been determined. Nothing much larger sits one base from this clone, and base qualities are not available.

This clonotype originated in a human donor in good health. Source material: CD4+ T cells from blood buffy coats. Here the chain combines TRBV5-1 and TRBJ1-2; the D gene lacks a confident call. The CDR3 protein sequence reads: CASSPLVEGYGYTF. The DNA sequence reads TGCGCCAGCAGCCCCCTGGTAGAGGGCTATGGCTACACCTTC.